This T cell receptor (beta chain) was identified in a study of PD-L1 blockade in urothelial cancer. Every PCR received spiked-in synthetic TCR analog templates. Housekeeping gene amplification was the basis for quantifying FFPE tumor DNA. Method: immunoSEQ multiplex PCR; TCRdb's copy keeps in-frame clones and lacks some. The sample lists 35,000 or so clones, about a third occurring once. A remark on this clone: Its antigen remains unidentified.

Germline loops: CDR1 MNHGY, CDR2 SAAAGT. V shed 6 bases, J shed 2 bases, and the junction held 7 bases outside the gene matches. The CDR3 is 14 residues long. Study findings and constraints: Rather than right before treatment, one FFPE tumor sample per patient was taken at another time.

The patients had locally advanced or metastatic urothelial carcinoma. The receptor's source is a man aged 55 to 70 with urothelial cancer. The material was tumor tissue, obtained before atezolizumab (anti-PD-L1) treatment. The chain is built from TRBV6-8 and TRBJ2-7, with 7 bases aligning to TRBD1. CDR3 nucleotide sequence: TGTGCCAGCAGCGAGGGTCAGGGGGCCTACGAGCAGTACTTC. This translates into CASSEGQGAYEQYF.